This T cell receptor (beta chain) was retrieved from a study of blood T cells in healthy people across ages. On this clonotype: Its target is not known.

Using a J-beta primer mix together with a sample-barcoded 5' primer, a second PCR was run for roughly 6 to 11 cycles. Sequencing recovered at least 2.5 million CDR3-containing paired-end reads from each sample. TCRdb reprocessed the 5' RACE reads with MiXCR, giving one entry per CDR3 protein. The top ten hold over 9% of the sample, which has 1.6 million or so distinct CDR3 sequences, roughly 32% seen once. Study-level results: More naive CD4+ cells and higher diversity marked long-lived donors relative to aged donors.

This receptor was obtained from a woman in her twenties or thirties in good health. Sequencing was performed on blood.

The CDR3 DNA is TGTGCCAGCTCACCAGGGGCAACCTCCCCAGGGTACGAGCAGTACTTC. Its translation: CASSPGATSPGYEQYF. The chain joins TRBV18 to TRBJ2-7; a possible D gene is TRBD1 (5 bases). This CDR3 has 16 residues. The V and J ends lost 2 bases and 4 bases respectively, with 18 bases between them. Germline CDR1 KGHSH, CDR2 LQKENI.